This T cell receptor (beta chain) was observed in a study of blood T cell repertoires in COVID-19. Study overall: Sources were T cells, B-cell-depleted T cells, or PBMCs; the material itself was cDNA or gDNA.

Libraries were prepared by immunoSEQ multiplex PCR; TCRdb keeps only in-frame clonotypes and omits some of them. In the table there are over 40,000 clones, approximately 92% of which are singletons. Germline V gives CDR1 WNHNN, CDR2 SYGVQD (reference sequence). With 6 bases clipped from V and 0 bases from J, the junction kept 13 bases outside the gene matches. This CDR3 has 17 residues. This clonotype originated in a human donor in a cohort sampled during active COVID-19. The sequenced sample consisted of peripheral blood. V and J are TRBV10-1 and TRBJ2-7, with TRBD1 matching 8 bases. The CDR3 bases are TGCGCCAGCAGCTCTGGATCCGGGACAGGAAGCTCCTACGAGCAGTACTTC. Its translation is CASSSGSGTGSSYEQYF.